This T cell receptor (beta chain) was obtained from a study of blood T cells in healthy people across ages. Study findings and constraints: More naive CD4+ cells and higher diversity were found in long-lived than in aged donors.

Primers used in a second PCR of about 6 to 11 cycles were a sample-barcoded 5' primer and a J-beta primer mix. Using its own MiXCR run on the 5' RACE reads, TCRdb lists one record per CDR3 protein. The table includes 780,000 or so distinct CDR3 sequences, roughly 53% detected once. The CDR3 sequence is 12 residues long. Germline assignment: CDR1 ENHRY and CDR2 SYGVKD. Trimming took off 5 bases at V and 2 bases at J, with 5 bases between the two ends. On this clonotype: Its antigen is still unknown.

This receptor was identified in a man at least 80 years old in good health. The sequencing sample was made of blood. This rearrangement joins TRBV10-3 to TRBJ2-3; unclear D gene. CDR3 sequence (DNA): TGTGCCATCAGTCTATCCACAGATACGCAGTATTTT. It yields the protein CAISLSTDTQYF.